The rows below give T cell receptor beta chains drawn from one sample of a study of early T cells in non-severe SARS-CoV-2 infection. One entry per CDR3 protein results from TCRdb running MiXCR on the 5' RACE reads. The sample carries under 70,000 distinct CDR3 sequences, around 5.7% recorded once. The material was whole blood, obtained at baseline. These receptors came from an adult who was a healthcare worker with PCR-confirmed SARS-CoV-2 infection or an uninfected control (not recorded which). The CDR3 runs from the conserved cysteine through the conserved F or W.

j_call v_call cdr3_length cdr3_aa
TRBJ2-1 TRBV7-2 14 CASTPGGRQSEQFF
TRBJ2-1 TRBV6-1 16 CASRPMTGWAYNEQFF
TRBJ2-7 TRBV29-1 13 CSVAPGNSYEQYF
TRBJ2-1 TRBV3-1 17 CASSQGQGLGWDNEQFF
TRBJ1-1 TRBV6-6 12 CASSLINTEAFF
TRBJ2-7 TRBV28 14 CASSFSGRAREQYF
TRBJ2-7 TRBV4-1 16 CASSQDPPGTGVVQYF
TRBJ2-1 TRBV4-2 16 CASSQDRTGGGYEQFF
TRBJ2-1 TRBV19 15 CASSKGTSGSHEQFF
TRBJ2-7 TRBV7-2 15 CASESGDVFSYEQYF
TRBJ2-4 TRBV28 14 CASSSRTGLNIQYF
TRBJ2-1 TRBV6-1 20 CASTMKGLAGEVSSYNEQFF
TRBJ2-1 TRBV2 16 CASRGQGAVAGSEQFF
TRBJ2-3 TRBV20-1 15 CSASRTGDKADTQYF